This T cell receptor beta chain was sequenced in a study of cytomegalovirus exposure and HLA in healthy donors. Study as a whole: A preliminary data release comprised tens of millions of unique TCRs obtained from HLA-typed donors.

Study-wide findings and caveats: The study found most TCR sequences rare, yet found some public TCRs in many donors.

The PCR made use of 60 Vbeta and 13 Jbeta primers. Libraries were prepared by immunoSEQ multiplex PCR; TCRdb keeps only in-frame clonotypes and omits some of them. The sample includes some 150,000 clones, roughly 80% of them seen just once. This clone was found once. Its specificity is not known. V was trimmed by 0 bases and J by 3 bases, leaving 5 bases between them. This CDR3 region has 13 residues. CDR1 is SGHDT and CDR2 is YYEEEE in the germline V gene. The genes are TRBV5-6 and TRBJ2-3; no clear D gene. Sequencing was carried out using PBMCs. This clonotype was sampled from a woman aged 30 to 39 in good health and CMV-seropositive. The CDR3 coding sequence is TGTGCCAGCAGCTTGGGTCTGACAGATACGCAGTATTTT. Translation gives CASSLGLTDTQYF.